The entry below gives a single TCR beta chain sequence along with its context. The record originates from a study of response to subunit inactivated influenza vaccine. A single record per CDR3 protein comes from TCRdb applying MiXCR to the RT-PCR reads. The data show around 600,000 distinct CDR3 sequences, about 10% seen once. Losses at the gene ends were 6 bases for V and 5 bases for J; bases not matched to a gene: 3. The CDR3 is 15 residues long. These data also featured in a second study, about T cells expressing NK-cell markers. According to that study: Generation of TCR beta cDNA was performed by 5'RACE template switching incorporating UMIs. These clonotypes also led the CD3+CD56-NKG2C+ fraction in a few donors.

This clonotype was sampled from a man aged 45-65 years who received an inactivated influenza vaccine. The rearrangement links TRBV12-3 or TRBV12-4 to TRBJ2-4; 14 bases agree with TRBD2. This specimen consisted of PBMCs from blood, obtained on the day of vaccination. The CDR3 is CASSSGLAGENIQYF. The CDR3 DNA follows: TGTGCCAGCAGCTCGGGACTAGCGGGGGAAAACATTCAGTACTTC.